This T cell receptor (beta chain) comes out of a study of blood T cell repertoires in COVID-19. Study summary: The samples span acute and convalescent COVID-19 from the United States, Italy and Spain. T cells, B-cell-depleted T cells, or PBMCs provided the cDNA or gDNA that served as material.

The germline CDR1 and CDR2 sequences are MNHNS and SASEGT. Trimming removed 4 bases at V and 6 bases at J, with 9 bases between. The CDR3 contains 12 residues. This clone is a singleton in its sample. Authors' processing steps: Amplification with reference gene primers provided the estimates of nucleated cell counts. This table comes from immunoSEQ multiplex PCR, and its TCRdb copy is limited to in-frame clones, with some not included. That table gives V, J and clone size, and the DNA gave D and trimming. The table has more than 95,000 clones, about 80% seen once. This rearrangement joins TRBV6-1 to TRBJ1-2; D is unresolved. This clonotype originated in a woman aged 45-65 years with acute or convalescent COVID-19. The sequenced sample consisted of peripheral blood. CDR3 bases: TGTGCCAGCAGTGCAGCCTCGGATGGCTACACCTTC. Amino acid sequence: CASSAASDGYTF.